This T cell receptor (beta chain) was documented in a study of PD-1 blockade in mismatch repair-deficient tumors. Concerning this clone: Its target is unknown.

Points from the study as a whole: After pembrolizumab, tumor-resident clones rose rapidly, then generally contracted before radiologic responses.

Libraries were prepared by immunoSEQ multiplex PCR; TCRdb keeps only in-frame clonotypes and omits some of them. Of about 22,000 clones detected, 70% to 90% appear once; the ten largest clones hold 17%. Source: peripheral blood, taken 2 weeks after starting pembrolizumab. This TCR was recovered from an adult with mismatch repair-deficient cancer.

As DNA, the CDR3 is TGTGCCAGCAGTGCTACTGGGGCCAACGTCCTGACTTTC. Its protein is CASSATGANVLTF. The genes are TRBV25-1 and TRBJ2-6; D is unclear. The germline CDR1 and CDR2 sequences are MGHDK and SYGVNS. This CDR3 comprises 13 residues. The germline V and J ends were trimmed by 4 bases and 2 bases, with 3 bases remaining between them.